Following are 14 T cell receptor beta chains from one sample sequenced in a study of healthy donors' naive CD4 and CD8 T cells. Each TCR library used around 500 ng of total RNA and a linear amplification protocol. A single record per CDR3 protein comes from TCRdb applying MiXCR to the reads. Of around 180,000 distinct CDR3 sequences listed, about 76% are singletons. The sample consisted of naive CD4+ and CD8+ T cells sorted from blood, pooled from several donors. The origin of the receptors is a pool of human donors in good health; the sample pools cells from several healthy donors.

V is TRBV30 and J is TRBJ1-2, with a tentative D call TRBD1 (6 bases). Trimming shortened V by 3 bases and J by 6 bases, and 17 bases separated the two germline ends. Per germline, CDR1 GTSNPN and CDR2 SVGIG (reference sequence). The CDR3 length is 14 residues. This CDR3 is CAWRTPSGENGYTF. CDR3 sequence (DNA): TGTGCCTGGAGGACTCCCTCAGGGGAGAATGGCTACACCTTC. The whole variable domain, remainder taken from reference TRBV30 and TRBJ1-2, is SQTIHQWPATLVQPVGSPLSLECTVEGTSNPNLYWYRQAAGRGLQLLFYSVGIGQISSEVPQNLSASRPQDRQFILSSKKLLLSDSGFYLCAWRTPSGENGYTFGSGTRLTVV.

The chain uses TRBV15 and TRBJ1-6; TRBD1 matches at 10 bases. This CDR3 comprises 17 residues. Germline trimming cut 1 base from V and 8 bases from J; bases unmatched to any gene: 8. Germline assignment: CDR1 LNHNV and CDR2 YYDKDF (reference sequence). The DNA for the CDR3 is TGTGCCACCAGCAGAGCACTGGGGGACAGGGGATATTCACCCCTCCACTTT. Translation: CATSRALGDRGYSPLHF. Looking up the rest from reference TRBV15 and TRBJ1-6 gives the full variable domain: DAMVIQNPRYQVTQFGKPVTLSCSQTLNHNVMYWYQQKSSQAPKLLFHYYDKDFNNEADTPDNFQSRRPNTSFCFLDIRSPGLGDTAMYLCATSRALGDRGYSPLHFGNGTRLTVT.

The chain links TRBV5-1 to TRBJ2-1; 14 nucleotides match TRBD2. V dropped 4 bases and J dropped 3; count of bases not matched to a gene: 6. The CDR3 sequence is 17 residues long. Germline CDR1 reads SGHRS; CDR2 reads YFSETQ. The CDR3 DNA follows: TGCGCCAGCAGCAGGGGACTAGCGGGGGACCTCTACAATGAGCAGTTCTTC. It specifies CASSRGLAGDLYNEQFF.

CDR3 residues: CASSEVRGRQPQHF. CDR3 DNA: TGTGCCAGCAGTGAAGTCAGGGGGCGTCAGCCCCAGCATTTT. The genes are TRBV6-1 and TRBJ1-5; 8 bases align to TRBD1. Looked up from germline, CDR1 is MNHNS and CDR2 is SASEGT. The CDR3 has 14 residues. Losses at the gene ends were 1 base for V and 6 bases for J; bases not matched to a gene: 2.

This clonotype turned up a few times. The chain has TRBV12-3 or TRBV12-4 and TRBJ2-3; TRBD2 aligns across 7 bases. The CDR3 has 16 residues. J lost 4 bases, V lost 2 bases, and 9 bases had no gene match. In DNA form, the CDR3 reads TGTGCCAGCAGTTTAAGGGGACTACACCCAGCAGATACGCAGTATTTT. Encoded protein: CASSLRGLHPADTQYF.

This chain links TRBV29-1 with TRBJ2-3; TRBD1 or TRBD2 may be the D gene (6 bases each). The germline V gene has CDR1 SQVTM and CDR2 ANQGSEA. V was cut by 6 bases and J by 0 bases, with 16 bases left in between. There are 15 residues in the CDR3. The CDR3 nucleotides are TGCAGCGTAGGGGGTCGGGGAGGCAGCACAGATACGCAGTATTTT. This gives the protein CSVGGRGGSTDTQYF.

Notes on this clonotype: At one end, the junction sequence differs from germline, possibly due to a read error. This chain connects TRBV5-1 to TRBJ2-5; tentative D call: TRBD2 (5 bases). Germline CDR1 SGHRS, CDR2 YFSETQ. This CDR3 has 13 residues. As DNA, the CDR3 is TGTGCCAGCAGCTTTTATGCGGGAGAGACCCAGTACTTC. Its translation is CASSFYAGETQYF.

The chain carries TRBV30 and TRBJ2-1, with D possibly being TRBD2 (5 bases). The CDR3 is made up of 11 amino acids. Germline assignment: CDR1 GTSNPN and CDR2 SVGIG (reference sequence). V gave up 2 bases and J gave up 9 bases, with 8 bases separating them. CDR3 sequence: CAWSLSVEQFF. Written as DNA, the CDR3 is TGTGCCTGGAGTCTTAGCGTTGAGCAGTTCTTC.

The chain employs TRBV7-2 and TRBJ2-1; 10 bases agree with TRBD2. J gave up 2 bases and V 5 bases, and 3 bases lay outside the gene matches. Germline assignment: CDR1 SGHTA and CDR2 FQGNSA. The CDR3 has 15 residues. This CDR3 is CASSDTSGAYNEQFF. CDR3 nucleotide sequence: TGTGCCAGCAGCGATACTAGCGGGGCCTACAATGAGCAGTTCTTC.

The V call is TRBV20-1, the J call TRBJ1-2; possible D gene TRBD1, 5 bases. CDR3 size: 15 residues. Between the trimmed V and J ends, which lost 5 bases and 8 bases, there was a span of 24 bases. Germline assignment: CDR1 DFQATT and CDR2 SNEGSKA (reference sequence). CDR3 amino acids: CSAEAPGTQGRGYTF. CDR3 DNA: TGCAGTGCTGAGGCCCCCGGGACCCAAGGGAGAGGCTACACCTTC.

The rearrangement links TRBV5-1 to TRBJ1-1; tentatively, D is TRBD1 (5 bases). The V end was cut by 4 bases, the J end by 4 bases, with 17 bases between. The CDR3 has 15 amino acids. Germline assignment: CDR1 SGHRS and CDR2 YFSETQ. CDR3 bases: TGCGCCAGCAGCCCAGGTAGGGGTGGAATCACTGAAGCTTTCTTT. Protein: CASSPGRGGITEAFF.

The chain recombines TRBV15 with TRBJ1-1; no clear D gene. The CDR3 length is 13 residues. Per the germline V gene, CDR1 is LNHNV and CDR2 is YYDKDF (reference sequence). V lost 5 bases to trimming and J lost 0 bases, with 7 bases between them. The CDR3 loop is CATSPRLNTEAFF. The CDR3 coding sequence is TGTGCCACCAGCCCCCGATTGAACACTGAAGCTTTCTTT.

This clonotype was counted a few times. The rearrangement links TRBV12-3 or TRBV12-4 to TRBJ1-6; D remains ambiguous. The V and J ends lost 7 bases and 6 bases respectively, with 7 bases between them. This CDR3 region has 12 residues. CDR3 in DNA: TGTGCCAGCACCCCGCCTAATTCACCCCTCCACTTT. Its protein product is CASTPPNSPLHF.

The chain links TRBV15 to TRBJ2-3; no reliable D call. Germline V gives CDR1 LNHNV, CDR2 YYDKDF (reference sequence). CDR3 size: 15 residues. V lost 1 base, J lost 0 bases, and 8 bases lay in between. For the CDR3, the DNA is TGTGCCACCAGCAGAGCAAGTGATAGCACAGATACGCAGTATTTT. As protein: CATSRASDSTDTQYF.